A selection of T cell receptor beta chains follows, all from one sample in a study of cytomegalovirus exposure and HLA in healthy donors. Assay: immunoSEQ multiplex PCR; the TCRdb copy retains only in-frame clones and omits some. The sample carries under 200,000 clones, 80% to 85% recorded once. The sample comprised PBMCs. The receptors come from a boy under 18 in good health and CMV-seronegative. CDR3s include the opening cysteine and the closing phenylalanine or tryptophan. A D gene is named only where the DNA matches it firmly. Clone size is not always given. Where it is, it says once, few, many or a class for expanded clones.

CDR3 DNA: TGTGCCAGCTCACCAGACGGGGGGGAGACCCAGTACTTC; CDR3 protein: CASSPDGGETQYF; D gene: TRBD2; J gene: TRBJ2-5; clone size: NA; V gene: TRBV18
CDR3 DNA: TGTGCTAGCAGCTTATACAGGGGTAATGAAAAACTGTTTTTT; CDR3 protein: CASSLYRGNEKLFF; D gene: TRBD1; J gene: TRBJ1-4; clone size: once; V gene: TRBV7-7
CDR3 DNA: TGTGCCAGCAGCTTTGAGGGGAGGGGTGAGTGCGAGCAGTACTTC; CDR3 protein: CASSFEGRGECEQYF; D gene: TRBD2; J gene: TRBJ2-7; clone size: NA; V gene: TRBV13
CDR3 DNA: TGTGCCAGCAGCCCGACAGGGATGAACACTGAAGCTTTCTTT; CDR3 protein: CASSPTGMNTEAFF; D gene: TRBD1; J gene: TRBJ1-1; clone size: NA; V gene: TRBV27
CDR3 DNA: TGTGCCAGCAGTGATGTAGTTCGAGCTGGAAACACCATATATTTT; CDR3 protein: CASSDVVRAGNTIYF; D gene: NA; J gene: TRBJ1-3; clone size: NA; V gene: TRBV25-1
CDR3 DNA: TGTGCCAGCAGTCGCCTCACTAGCGATGAGCAGTACTTC; CDR3 protein: CASSRLTSDEQYF; D gene: TRBD2; J gene: TRBJ2-7; clone size: NA; V gene: TRBV6-5
CDR3 DNA: TGTGCCAGCTCACCTCGGGAGGGCTACACCTTC; CDR3 protein: CASSPREGYTF; D gene: NA; J gene: TRBJ1-2; clone size: NA; V gene: TRBV18
CDR3 DNA: TGCGCCAGCAGCCTTAAAGGGACTAGCGGGGGGTACCAAGAGACCCAGTACTTC; CDR3 protein: CASSLKGTSGGYQETQYF; D gene: TRBD2; J gene: TRBJ2-5; clone size: NA; V gene: TRBV5-1
CDR3 DNA: TGTGCCAGCAGTTTAGCCAGGGTTGGAGATACGCAGTATTTT; CDR3 protein: CASSLARVGDTQYF; D gene: NA; J gene: TRBJ2-3; clone size: once; V gene: TRBV27
CDR3 DNA: TGTGCCAGTATATCCGGGACAGGGTCGGGACTAGGTGCGGAGAATGAGCAGTTCTTC; CDR3 protein: CASISGTGSGLGAENEQFF; D gene: NA; J gene: TRBJ2-1; clone size: NA; V gene: TRBV19
CDR3 DNA: TGCGCCAGCAGTTTACAGCCTGAATACGAGCAGTACTTC; CDR3 protein: CASSLQPEYEQYF; D gene: NA; J gene: TRBJ2-7; clone size: NA; V gene: TRBV5-1
CDR3 DNA: TGCGCCAGCAGCTTGGTATCGTCCTACGAGCAGTACTTC; CDR3 protein: CASSLVSSYEQYF; D gene: NA; J gene: TRBJ2-7; clone size: NA; V gene: TRBV5-1
CDR3 DNA: TGTGCCAGCAGTTTATATTGGGGACACCTCGCCGTTGGAGAGACCCAGTACTTC; CDR3 protein: CASSLYWGHLAVGETQYF; D gene: NA; J gene: TRBJ2-5; clone size: NA; V gene: TRBV27
CDR3 DNA: TGTGCCAGCAGCTTAGACGTTTGGCCAGATGGCTACACCTTC; CDR3 protein: CASSLDVWPDGYTF; D gene: NA; J gene: TRBJ1-2; clone size: NA; V gene: TRBV7-9
CDR3 DNA: TGTGCCAGCAGGGAGTATAGCAATCAGCCCCAGCATTTT; CDR3 protein: CASREYSNQPQHF; D gene: NA; J gene: TRBJ1-5; clone size: NA; V gene: TRBV6-1
CDR3 DNA: TGTGCCACCTTGGGCAGCGACACCGGGGAGCTGGTTTTT; CDR3 protein: CATLGSDTGELVF; D gene: NA; J gene: TRBJ2-2; clone size: NA; V gene: TRBV28
CDR3 DNA: TGTGCCAGCAGTGTTGATAGCGGGAGTCTCACCGGGGAGCTGTTTTTT; CDR3 protein: CASSVDSGSLTGELFF; D gene: TRBD2; J gene: TRBJ2-2; clone size: NA; V gene: TRBV2
CDR3 DNA: TGTGCCAGTAGCAATCAACAGGGGGCATCCTCCTATGGCTACACCTTC; CDR3 protein: CASSNQQGASSYGYTF; D gene: TRBD1; J gene: TRBJ1-2; clone size: NA; V gene: TRBV19
CDR3 DNA: TGTGCCAGCAGCCCCGGACTAGCGGAGGCTTCCTACGAGCAGTACTTC; CDR3 protein: CASSPGLAEASYEQYF; D gene: TRBD2; J gene: TRBJ2-7; clone size: NA; V gene: TRBV7-3
CDR3 DNA: TGCGCCAGCAGCCCAGGACTAGCCTACGAGCAGTACTTC; CDR3 protein: CASSPGLAYEQYF; D gene: TRBD2; J gene: TRBJ2-7; clone size: NA; V gene: TRBV5-1
CDR3 DNA: TGCGCCAGCAGCTTGGCCCCTACAGATACGCAGTATTTT; CDR3 protein: CASSLAPTDTQYF; D gene: NA; J gene: TRBJ2-3; clone size: NA; V gene: TRBV5-1
CDR3 DNA: TGTGCCAGCAGCCGCGGGGGTGAGTCCTACGAGCAGTACTTC; CDR3 protein: CASSRGGESYEQYF; D gene: TRBD2; J gene: TRBJ2-7; clone size: NA; V gene: TRBV6-5
CDR3 DNA: TGTGCCAGCAGCCGCGGGGGGCCAGGGGTTGGTGAGACCCAGTACTTC; CDR3 protein: CASSRGGPGVGETQYF; D gene: TRBD2; J gene: TRBJ2-5; clone size: NA; V gene: TRBV11-3
CDR3 DNA: TGCGCCAGCAGCTTGGCCCGGGGGTGGGAAGAGACCCAATACTTC; CDR3 protein: CASSLARGWEETQYF; D gene: NA; J gene: TRBJ2-5; clone size: NA; V gene: TRBV5-1
CDR3 DNA: TGCGCCAGCAGCTGGGGGGGGCAGGGAAGGCCTAACTATGGCTACACCTTC; CDR3 protein: CASSWGGQGRPNYGYTF; D gene: NA; J gene: TRBJ1-2; clone size: NA; V gene: TRBV5-1